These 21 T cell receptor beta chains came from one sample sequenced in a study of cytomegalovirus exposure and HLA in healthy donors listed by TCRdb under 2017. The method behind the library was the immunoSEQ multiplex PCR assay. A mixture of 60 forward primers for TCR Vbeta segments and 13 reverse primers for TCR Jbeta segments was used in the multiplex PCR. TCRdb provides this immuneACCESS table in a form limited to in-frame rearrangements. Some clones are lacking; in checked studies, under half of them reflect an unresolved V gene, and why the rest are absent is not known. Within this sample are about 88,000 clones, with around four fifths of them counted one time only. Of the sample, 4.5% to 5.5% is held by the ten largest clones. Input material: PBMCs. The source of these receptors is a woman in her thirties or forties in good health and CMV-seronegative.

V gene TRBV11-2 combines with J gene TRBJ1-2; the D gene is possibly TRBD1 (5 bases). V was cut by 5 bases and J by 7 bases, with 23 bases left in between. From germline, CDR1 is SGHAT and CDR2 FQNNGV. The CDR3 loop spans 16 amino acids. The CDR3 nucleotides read TGTGCCAGCAGCCTGACTAGGGGAGAGGCAGGGTCTGGCTACACCTTC. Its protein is CASSLTRGEAGSGYTF.

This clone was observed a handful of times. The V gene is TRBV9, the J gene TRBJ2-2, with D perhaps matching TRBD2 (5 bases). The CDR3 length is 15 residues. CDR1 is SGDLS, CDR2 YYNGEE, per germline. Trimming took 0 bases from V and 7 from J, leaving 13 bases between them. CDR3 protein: CASSVGLAEGGELFF. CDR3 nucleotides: TGTGCCAGCAGCGTAGGGCTAGCTGAGGGCGGGGAGCTGTTTTTT.

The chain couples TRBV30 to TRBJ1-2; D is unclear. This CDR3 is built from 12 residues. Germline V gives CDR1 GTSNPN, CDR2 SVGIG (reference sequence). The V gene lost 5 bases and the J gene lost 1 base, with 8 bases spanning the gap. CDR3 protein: CAWYNYNYGYTF. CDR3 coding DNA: TGTGCCTGGTATAACTATAACTATGGCTACACCTTC.

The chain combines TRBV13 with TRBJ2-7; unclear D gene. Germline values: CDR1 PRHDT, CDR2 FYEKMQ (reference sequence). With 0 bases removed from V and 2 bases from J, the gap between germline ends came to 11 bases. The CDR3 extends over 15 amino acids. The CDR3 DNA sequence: TGTGCCAGCAGCTTAGGCCCCAGACTCCCCTACGAGCAGTACTTC. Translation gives CASSLGPRLPYEQYF.

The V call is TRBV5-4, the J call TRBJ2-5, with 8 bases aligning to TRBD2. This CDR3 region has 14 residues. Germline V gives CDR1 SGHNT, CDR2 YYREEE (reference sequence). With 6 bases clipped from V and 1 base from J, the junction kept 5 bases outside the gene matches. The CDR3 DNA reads TGTGCCAGCACCCGGGAGGGGGGCCAAGAGACCCAGTACTTC. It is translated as CASTREGGQETQYF.

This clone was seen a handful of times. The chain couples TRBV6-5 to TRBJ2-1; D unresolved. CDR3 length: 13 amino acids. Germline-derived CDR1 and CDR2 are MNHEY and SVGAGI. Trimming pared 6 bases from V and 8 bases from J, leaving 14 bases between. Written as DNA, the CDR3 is TGTGCCAGCAGGTACAACACCAACGATGAGCAGTTCTTC. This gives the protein CASRYNTNDEQFF.

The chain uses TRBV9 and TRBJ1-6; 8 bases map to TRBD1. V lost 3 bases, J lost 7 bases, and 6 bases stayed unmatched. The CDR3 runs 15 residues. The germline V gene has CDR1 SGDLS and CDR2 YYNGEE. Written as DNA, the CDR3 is TGTGCCAGCAGCGCCCAACAGGGGGGCAATTCACCCCTCCACTTT. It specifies CASSAQQGGNSPLHF.

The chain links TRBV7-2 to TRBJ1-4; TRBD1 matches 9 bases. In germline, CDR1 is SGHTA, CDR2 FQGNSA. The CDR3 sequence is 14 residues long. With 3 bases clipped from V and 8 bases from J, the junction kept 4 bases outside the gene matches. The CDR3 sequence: CASSLGTGWEKLFF. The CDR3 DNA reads TGTGCCAGCAGCTTGGGGACAGGGTGGGAAAAACTGTTTTTT.

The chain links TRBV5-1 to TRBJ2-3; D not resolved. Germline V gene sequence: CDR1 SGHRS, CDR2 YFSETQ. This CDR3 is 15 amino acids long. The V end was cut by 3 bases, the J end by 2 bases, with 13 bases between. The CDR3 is CASSSRFADTDTQYF. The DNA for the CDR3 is TGCGCCAGCAGCTCCCGTTTTGCGGACACAGATACGCAGTATTTT.

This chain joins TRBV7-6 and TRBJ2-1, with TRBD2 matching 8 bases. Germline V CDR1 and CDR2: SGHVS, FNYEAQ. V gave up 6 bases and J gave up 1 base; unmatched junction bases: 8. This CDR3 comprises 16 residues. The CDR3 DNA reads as TGTGCCAGCAGTTTATATAGCGGGGATTCCTACAATGAGCAGTTCTTC. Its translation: CASSLYSGDSYNEQFF.

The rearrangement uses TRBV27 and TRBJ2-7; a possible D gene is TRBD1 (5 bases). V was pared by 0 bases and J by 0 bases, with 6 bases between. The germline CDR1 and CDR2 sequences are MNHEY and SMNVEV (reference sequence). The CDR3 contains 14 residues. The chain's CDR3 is CASSLSDISYEQYF. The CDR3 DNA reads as TGTGCCAGCAGTTTATCGGACATCTCCTACGAGCAGTACTTC.

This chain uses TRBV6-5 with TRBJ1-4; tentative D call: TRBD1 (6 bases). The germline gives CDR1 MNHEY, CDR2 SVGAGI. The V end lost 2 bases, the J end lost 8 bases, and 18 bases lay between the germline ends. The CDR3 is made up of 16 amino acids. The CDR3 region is CASSYVQGLDSEKLFF. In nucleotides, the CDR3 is TGTGCCAGCAGTTACGTGCAGGGGCTGGATTCGGAAAAACTGTTTTTT.

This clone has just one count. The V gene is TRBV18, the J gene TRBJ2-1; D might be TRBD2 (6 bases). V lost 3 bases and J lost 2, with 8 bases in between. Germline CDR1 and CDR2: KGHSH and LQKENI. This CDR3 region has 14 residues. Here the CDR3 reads CASSPDYAYNEQFF. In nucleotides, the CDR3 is TGTGCCAGCTCACCGGACTACGCCTACAATGAGCAGTTCTTC. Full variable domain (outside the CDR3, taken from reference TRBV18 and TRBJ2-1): NAGVMQNPRHLVRRRGQEARLRCSPMKGHSHVYWYRQLPEEGLKFMVYLQKENIIDESGMPKERFSAEFPKEGPSILRIQQVVRGDSAAYFCASSPDYAYNEQFFGPGTRLTVL.

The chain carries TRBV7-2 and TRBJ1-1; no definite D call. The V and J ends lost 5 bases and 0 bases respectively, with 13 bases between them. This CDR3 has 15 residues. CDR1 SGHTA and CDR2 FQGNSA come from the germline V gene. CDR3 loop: CASSRIGGLNTEAFF. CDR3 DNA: TGTGCCAGCAGCCGAATTGGCGGTTTGAACACTGAAGCTTTCTTT.

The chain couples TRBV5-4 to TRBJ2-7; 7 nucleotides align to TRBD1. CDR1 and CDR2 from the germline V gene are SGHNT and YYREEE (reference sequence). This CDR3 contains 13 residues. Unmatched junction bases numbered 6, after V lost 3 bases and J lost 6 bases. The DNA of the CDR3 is TGTGCCAGCAGCTCTACAGGGGCCCTCGAGCAGTACTTC. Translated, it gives CASSSTGALEQYF.

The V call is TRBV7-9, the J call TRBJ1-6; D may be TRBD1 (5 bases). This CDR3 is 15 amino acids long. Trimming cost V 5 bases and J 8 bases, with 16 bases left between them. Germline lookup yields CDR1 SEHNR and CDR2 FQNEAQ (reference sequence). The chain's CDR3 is CASSQQEQGDSPLHF. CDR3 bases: TGTGCCAGCAGCCAGCAGGAGCAGGGTGATTCACCCCTCCACTTT.

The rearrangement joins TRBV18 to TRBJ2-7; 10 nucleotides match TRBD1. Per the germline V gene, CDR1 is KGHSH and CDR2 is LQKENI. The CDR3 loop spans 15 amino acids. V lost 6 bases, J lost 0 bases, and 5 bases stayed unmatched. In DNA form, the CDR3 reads TGTGCCAGCTCTCGTGGACAGGGGGGCTCCTACGAGCAGTACTTC. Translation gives CASSRGQGGSYEQYF.

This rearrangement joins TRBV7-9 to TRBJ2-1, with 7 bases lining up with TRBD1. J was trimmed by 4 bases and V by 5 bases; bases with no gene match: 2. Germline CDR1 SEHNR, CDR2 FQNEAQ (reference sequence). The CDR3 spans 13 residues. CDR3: CASSTGQYNEQFF. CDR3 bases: TGTGCCAGCAGCACGGGACAGTACAATGAGCAGTTCTTC.

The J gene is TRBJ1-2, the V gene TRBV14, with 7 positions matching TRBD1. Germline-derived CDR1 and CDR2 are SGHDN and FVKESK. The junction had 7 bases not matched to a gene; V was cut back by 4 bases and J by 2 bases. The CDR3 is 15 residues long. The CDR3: CASSPNRGGNYGYTF. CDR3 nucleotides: TGTGCCAGCAGCCCTAACAGGGGAGGAAACTATGGCTACACCTTC.

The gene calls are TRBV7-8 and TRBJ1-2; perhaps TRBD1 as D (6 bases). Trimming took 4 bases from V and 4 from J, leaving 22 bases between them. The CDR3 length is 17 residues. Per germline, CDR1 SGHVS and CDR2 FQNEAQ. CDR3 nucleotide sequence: TGTGCCAGCAGCTCCACCCCCAGTGGGGGGGCGAGCTATGGCTACACCTTC. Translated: CASSSTPSGGASYGYTF.

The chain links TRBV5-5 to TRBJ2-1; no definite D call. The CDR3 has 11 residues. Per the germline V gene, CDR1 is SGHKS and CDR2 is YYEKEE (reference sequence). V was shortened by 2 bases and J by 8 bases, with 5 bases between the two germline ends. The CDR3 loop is CASSFDYEQFF. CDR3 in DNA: TGTGCCAGCAGCTTCGACTATGAGCAGTTCTTC.